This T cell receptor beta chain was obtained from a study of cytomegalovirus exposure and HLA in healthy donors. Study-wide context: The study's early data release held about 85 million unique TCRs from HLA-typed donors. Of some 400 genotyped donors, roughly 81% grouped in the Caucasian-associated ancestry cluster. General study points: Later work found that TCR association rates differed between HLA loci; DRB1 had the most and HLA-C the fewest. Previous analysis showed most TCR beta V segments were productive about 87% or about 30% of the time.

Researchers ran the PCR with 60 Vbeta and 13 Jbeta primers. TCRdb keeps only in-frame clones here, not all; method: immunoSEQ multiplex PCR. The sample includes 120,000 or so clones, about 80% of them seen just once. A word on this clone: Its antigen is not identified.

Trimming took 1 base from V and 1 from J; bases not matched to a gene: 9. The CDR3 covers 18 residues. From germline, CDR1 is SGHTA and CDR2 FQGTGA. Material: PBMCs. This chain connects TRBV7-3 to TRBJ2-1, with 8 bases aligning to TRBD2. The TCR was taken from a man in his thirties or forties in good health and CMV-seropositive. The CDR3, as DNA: TGTGCCAGCAGCTTAATTCCCACCGCGGGGGGATCCTACAATGAGCAGTTCTTC. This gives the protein CASSLIPTAGGSYNEQFF.